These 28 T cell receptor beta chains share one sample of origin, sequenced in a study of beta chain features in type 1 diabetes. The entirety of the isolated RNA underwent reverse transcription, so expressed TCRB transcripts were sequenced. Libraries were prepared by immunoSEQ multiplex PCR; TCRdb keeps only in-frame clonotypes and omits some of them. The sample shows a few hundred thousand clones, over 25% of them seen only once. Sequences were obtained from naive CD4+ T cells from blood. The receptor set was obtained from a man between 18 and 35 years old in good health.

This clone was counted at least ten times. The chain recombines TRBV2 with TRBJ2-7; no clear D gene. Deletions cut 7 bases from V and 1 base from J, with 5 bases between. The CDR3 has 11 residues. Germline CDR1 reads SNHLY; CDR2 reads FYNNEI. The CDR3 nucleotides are TGTGCCAGCAAGATGTCCTACGAGCAGTACTTC. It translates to CASKMSYEQYF.

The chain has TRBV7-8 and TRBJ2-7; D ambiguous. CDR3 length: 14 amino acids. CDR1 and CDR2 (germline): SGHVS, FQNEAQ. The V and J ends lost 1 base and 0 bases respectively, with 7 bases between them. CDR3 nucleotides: TGTGCCAGCAGCTTAGGAGTAGACTCCTACGAGCAGTACTTC. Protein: CASSLGVDSYEQYF.

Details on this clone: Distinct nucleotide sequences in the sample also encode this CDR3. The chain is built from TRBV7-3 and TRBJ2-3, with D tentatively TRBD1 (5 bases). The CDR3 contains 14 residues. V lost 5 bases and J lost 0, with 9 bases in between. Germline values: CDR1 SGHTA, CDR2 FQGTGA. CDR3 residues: CASSLRGSTDTQYF. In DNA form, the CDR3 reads TGTGCCAGCAGCCTAAGGGGCAGCACAGATACGCAGTATTTT. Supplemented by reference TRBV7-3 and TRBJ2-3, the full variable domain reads GAGVSQTPSNKVTEKGKYVELRCDPISGHTALYWYRQSLGQGPEFLIYFQGTGAADDSGLPNDRFFAVRPEGSVSTLKIQRTERGDSAVYLCASSLRGSTDTQYFGPGTRLTVL.

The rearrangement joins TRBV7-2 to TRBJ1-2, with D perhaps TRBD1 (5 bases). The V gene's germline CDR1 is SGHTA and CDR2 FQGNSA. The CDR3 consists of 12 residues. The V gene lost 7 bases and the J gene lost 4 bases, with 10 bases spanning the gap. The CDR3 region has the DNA TGTGCCAGCAACCGGGGGGGCTATGGCTACACCTTC. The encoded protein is CASNRGGYGYTF.

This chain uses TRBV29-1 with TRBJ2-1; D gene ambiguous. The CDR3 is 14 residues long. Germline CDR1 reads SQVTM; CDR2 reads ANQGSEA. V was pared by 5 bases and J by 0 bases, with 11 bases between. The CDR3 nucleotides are TGCAGCGTTAGGGCCAGGAGCTCCTACAATGAGCAGTTCTTC. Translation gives CSVRARSSYNEQFF.

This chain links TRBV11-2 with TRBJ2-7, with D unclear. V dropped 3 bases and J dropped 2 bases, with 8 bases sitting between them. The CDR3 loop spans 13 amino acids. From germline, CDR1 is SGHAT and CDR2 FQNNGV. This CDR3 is CASSFGPPYEQYF. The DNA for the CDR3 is TGTGCCAGCAGCTTCGGGCCCCCCTACGAGCAGTACTTC.

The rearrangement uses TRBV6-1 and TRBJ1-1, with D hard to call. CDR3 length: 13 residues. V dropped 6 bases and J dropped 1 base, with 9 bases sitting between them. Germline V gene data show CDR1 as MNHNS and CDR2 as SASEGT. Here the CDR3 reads CASRWPSNTEAFF. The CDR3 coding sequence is TGTGCCAGCAGATGGCCATCGAACACTGAAGCTTTCTTT.

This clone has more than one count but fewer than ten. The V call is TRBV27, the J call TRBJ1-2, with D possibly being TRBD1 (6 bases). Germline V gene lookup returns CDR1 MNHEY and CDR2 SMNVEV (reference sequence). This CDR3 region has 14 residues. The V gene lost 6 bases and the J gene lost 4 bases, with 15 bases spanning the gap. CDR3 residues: CASRSGTRTYGYTF. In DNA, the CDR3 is TGTGCCAGCAGGTCCGGGACACGGACCTATGGCTACACCTTC.

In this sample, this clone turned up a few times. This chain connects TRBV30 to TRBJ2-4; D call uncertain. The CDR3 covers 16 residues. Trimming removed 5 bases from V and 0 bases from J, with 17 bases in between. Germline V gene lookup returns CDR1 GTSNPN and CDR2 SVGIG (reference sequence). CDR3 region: CAWQKGQLLAKNIQYF. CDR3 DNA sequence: TGTGCCTGGCAAAAAGGGCAGCTCCTAGCCAAAAACATTCAGTACTTC.

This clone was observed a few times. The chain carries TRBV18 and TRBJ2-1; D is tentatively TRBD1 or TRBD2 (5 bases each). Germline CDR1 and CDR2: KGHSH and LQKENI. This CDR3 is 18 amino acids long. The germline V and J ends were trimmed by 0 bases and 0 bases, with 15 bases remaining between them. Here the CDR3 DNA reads TGTGCCAGCTCACCACCGACGGGGAAGAGGGGCTCCTACAATGAGCAGTTCTTC. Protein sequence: CASSPPTGKRGSYNEQFF.

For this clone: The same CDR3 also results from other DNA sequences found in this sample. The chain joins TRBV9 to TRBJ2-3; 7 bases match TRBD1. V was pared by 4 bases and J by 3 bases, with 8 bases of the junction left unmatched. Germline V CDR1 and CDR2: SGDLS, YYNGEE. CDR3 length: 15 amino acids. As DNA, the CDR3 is TGTGCCAGCAGCCCCCGACAGGGAAGTACAGATACGCAGTATTTT. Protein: CASSPRQGSTDTQYF.

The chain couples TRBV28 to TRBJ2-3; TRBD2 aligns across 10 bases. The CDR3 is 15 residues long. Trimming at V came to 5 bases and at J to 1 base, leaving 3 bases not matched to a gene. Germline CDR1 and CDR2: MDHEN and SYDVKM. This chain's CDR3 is CASSPGTSGTDTQYF. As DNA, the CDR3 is TGTGCCAGCAGTCCGGGGACTAGCGGCACAGATACGCAGTATTTT.

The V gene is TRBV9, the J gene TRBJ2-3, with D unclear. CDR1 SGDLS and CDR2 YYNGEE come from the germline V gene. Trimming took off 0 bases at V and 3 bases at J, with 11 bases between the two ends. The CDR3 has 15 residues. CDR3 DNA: TGTGCCAGCAGCGTAGATCCGGGTCCGACAGATACGCAGTATTTT. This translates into CASSVDPGPTDTQYF. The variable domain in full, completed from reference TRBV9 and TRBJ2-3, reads DSGVTQTPKHLITATGQRVTLRCSPRSGDLSVYWYQQSLDQGLQFLIQYYNGEERAKGNILERFSAQQFPDLHSELNLSSLELGDSALYFCASSVDPGPTDTQYFGPGTRLTVL.

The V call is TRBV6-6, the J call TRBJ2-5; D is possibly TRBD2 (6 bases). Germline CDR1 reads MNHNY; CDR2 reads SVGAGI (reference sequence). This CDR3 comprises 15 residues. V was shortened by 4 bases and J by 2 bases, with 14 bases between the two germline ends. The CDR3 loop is CASSLGLPAQETQYF. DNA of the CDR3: TGTGCCAGCAGTTTGGGACTCCCGGCGCAAGAGACCCAGTACTTC.

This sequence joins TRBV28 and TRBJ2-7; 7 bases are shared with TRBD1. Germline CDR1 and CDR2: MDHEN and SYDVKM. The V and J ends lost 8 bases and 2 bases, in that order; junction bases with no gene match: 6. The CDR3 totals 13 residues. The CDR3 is CASLQGIPYEQYF. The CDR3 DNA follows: TGTGCCAGCCTACAGGGGATCCCCTACGAGCAGTACTTC.

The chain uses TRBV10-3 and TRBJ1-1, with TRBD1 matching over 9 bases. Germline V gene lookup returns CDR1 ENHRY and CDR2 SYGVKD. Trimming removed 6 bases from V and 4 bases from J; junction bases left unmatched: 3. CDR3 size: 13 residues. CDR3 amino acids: CAIRGQGGTEAFF. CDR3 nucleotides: TGTGCCATCAGGGGACAGGGTGGCACTGAAGCTTTCTTT.

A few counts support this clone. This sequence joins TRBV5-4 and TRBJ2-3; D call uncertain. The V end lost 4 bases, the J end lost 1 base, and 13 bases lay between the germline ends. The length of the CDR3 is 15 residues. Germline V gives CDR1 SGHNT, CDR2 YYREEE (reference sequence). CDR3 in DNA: TGTGCCAGCAGCACTACGGCCCTTGGCACAGATACGCAGTATTTT. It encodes CASSTTALGTDTQYF.

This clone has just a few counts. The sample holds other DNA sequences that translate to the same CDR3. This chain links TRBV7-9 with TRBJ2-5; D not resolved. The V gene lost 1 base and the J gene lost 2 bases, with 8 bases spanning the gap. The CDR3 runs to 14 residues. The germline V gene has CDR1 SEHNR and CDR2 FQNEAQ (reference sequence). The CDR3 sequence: CASSLVVQQETQYF. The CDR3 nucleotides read TGTGCCAGCAGCTTAGTTGTACAGCAAGAGACCCAGTACTTC.

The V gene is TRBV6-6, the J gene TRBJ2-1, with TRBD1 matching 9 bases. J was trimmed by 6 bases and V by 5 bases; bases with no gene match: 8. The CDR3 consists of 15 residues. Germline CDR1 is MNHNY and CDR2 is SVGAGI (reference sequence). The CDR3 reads CASSVTRTGANEQFF. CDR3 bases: TGTGCCAGCAGTGTCACCCGGACAGGGGCCAATGAGCAGTTCTTC.

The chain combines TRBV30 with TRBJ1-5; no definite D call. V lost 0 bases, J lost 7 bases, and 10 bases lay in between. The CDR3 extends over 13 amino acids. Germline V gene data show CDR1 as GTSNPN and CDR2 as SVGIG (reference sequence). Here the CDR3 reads CAWSVAGSQPQHF. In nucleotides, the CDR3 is TGTGCCTGGAGTGTTGCGGGATCCCAGCCCCAGCATTTT. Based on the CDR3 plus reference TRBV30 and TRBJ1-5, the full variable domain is SQTIHQWPATLVQPVGSPLSLECTVEGTSNPNLYWYRQAAGRGLQLLFYSVGIGQISSEVPQNLSASRPQDRQFILSSKKLLLSDSGFYLCAWSVAGSQPQHFGDGTRLSIL.

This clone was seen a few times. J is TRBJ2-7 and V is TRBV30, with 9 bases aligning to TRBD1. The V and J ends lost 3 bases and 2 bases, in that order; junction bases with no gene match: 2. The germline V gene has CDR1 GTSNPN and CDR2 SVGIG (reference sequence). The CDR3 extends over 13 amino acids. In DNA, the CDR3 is TGTGCCTGGAGCCGACAGGGGGCCTACGAGCAGTACTTC. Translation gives CAWSRQGAYEQYF.

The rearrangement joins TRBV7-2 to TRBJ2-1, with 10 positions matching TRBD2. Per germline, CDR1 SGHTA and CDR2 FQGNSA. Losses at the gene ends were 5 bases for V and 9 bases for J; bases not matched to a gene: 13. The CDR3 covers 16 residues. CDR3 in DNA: TGTGCCAGCAGCACCGGACTAGCGGCAAGACTTGGTGAGCAGTTCTTC. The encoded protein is CASSTGLAARLGEQFF.

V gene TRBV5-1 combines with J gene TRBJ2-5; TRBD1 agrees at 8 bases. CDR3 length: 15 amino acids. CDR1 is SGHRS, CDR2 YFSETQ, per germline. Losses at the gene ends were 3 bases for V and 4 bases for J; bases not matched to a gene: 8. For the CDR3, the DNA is TGCGCCAGCAGCTGGGGACAGGTCGACGGAGAGACCCAGTACTTC. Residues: CASSWGQVDGETQYF.

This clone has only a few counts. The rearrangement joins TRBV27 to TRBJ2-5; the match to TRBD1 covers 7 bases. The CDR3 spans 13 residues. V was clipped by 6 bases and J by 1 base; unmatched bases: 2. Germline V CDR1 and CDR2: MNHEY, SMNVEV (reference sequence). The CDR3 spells CASRGQAQETQYF. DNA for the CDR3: TGTGCCAGCAGAGGACAGGCCCAAGAGACCCAGTACTTC.

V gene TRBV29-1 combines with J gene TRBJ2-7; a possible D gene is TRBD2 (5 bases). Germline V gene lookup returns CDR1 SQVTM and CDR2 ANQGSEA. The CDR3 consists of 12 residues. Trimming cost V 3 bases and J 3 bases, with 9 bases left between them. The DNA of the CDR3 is TGCAGCGTTGATCCCGGGAACTACGAGCAGTACTTC. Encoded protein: CSVDPGNYEQYF.

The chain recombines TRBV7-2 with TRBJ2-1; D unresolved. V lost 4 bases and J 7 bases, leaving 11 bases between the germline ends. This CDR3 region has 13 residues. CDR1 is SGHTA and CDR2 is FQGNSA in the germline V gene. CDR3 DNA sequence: TGTGCCAGCAGCTCAAGAACTCGGAATGAGCAGTTCTTC. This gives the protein CASSSRTRNEQFF. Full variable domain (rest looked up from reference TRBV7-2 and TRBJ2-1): GAGVSQSPSNKVTEKGKDVELRCDPISGHTALYWYRQSLGQGLEFLIYFQGNSAPDKSGLPSDRFSAERTGGSVSTLTIQRTQQEDSAVYLCASSSRTRNEQFFGPGTRLTVL.

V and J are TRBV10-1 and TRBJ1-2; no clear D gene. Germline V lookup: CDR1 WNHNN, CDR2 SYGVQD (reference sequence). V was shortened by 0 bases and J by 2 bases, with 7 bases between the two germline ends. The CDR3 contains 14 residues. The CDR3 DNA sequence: TGCGCCAGCAGTGAGTCGGGCTGGAACTATGGCTACACCTTC. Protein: CASSESGWNYGYTF.

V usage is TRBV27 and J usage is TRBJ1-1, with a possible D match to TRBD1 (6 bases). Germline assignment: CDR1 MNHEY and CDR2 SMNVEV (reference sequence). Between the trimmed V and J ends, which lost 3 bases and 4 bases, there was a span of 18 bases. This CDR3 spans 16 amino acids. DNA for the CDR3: TGTGCCAGCAGTTTGTGGGGACACACGATCTTCACTGAAGCTTTCTTT. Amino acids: CASSLWGHTIFTEAFF.